This T cell receptor beta chain was identified in a study of CD8 T cells in Susac syndrome. The CDR3 length is 13 residues. Trimming stripped 8 bases from V and 4 bases from J, with 14 bases between. Germline CDR1 is SQVTM and CDR2 is ANQGSEA. Roughly 0.45 to 1 ug RNA was reverse transcribed with random hexamers. TCRdb independently ran MiXCR on the immunoSEQ multiplex PCR reads; one entry per CDR3 protein. The data hold more than 200,000 distinct CDR3 sequences, with over 90% observed a single time. This clonotype was sampled from a human donor with Susac syndrome. The sequenced sample consisted of CD4+ T cells from PBMCs. The rearrangement uses TRBV29-1 and TRBJ2-2; D is perhaps TRBD1 (6 bases). The CDR3 sequence is CSYKQGTTGELFF. The CDR3 DNA is TGCAGCTACAAACAGGGTACCACCGGGGAGCTGTTTTTT.